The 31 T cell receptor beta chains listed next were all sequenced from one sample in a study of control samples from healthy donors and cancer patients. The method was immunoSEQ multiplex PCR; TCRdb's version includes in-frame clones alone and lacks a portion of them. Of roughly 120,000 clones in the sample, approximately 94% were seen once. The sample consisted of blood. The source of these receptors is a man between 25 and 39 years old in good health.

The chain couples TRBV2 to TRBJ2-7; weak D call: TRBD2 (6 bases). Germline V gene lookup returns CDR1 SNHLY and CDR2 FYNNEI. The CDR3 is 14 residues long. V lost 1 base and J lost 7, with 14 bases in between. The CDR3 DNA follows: TGTGCCAGCAGTGAAGATGGCGGGGTCTATGAGCAGTACTTC. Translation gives CASSEDGGVYEQYF.

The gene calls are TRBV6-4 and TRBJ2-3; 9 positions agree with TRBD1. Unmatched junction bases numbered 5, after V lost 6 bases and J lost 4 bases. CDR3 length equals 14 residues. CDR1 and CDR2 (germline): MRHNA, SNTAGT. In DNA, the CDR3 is TGTGCCAGCAGGGGACAGGGTCAGGCAGATACGCAGTATTTT. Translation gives CASRGQGQADTQYF.

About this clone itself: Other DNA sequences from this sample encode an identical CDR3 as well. CDR3 residues: CASSGMGGLKSYEQYF. The CDR3 nucleotides read TGTGCCAGTAGCGGGATGGGGGGTCTCAAGAGCTACGAGCAGTACTTC. The chain couples TRBV19 to TRBJ2-7, with D possibly being TRBD2 (6 bases). Trimming took off 6 bases at V and 3 bases at J, with 21 bases between the two ends. The CDR3 totals 16 residues. Per germline, CDR1 LNHDA and CDR2 SQIVND (reference sequence).

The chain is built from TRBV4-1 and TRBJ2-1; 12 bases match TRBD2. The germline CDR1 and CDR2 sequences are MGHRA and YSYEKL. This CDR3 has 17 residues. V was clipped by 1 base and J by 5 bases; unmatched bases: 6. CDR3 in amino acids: CASSQVFGLAGHNEQFF. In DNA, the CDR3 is TGCGCCAGCAGCCAAGTATTCGGACTAGCGGGGCACAATGAGCAGTTCTTC.

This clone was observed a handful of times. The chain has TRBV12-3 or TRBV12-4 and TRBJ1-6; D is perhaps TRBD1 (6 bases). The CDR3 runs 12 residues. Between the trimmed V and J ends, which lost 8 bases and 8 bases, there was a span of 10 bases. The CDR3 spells CASRGLYSPLHF. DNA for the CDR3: TGTGCCAGCCGGGGGCTTTATTCACCCCTCCACTTT.

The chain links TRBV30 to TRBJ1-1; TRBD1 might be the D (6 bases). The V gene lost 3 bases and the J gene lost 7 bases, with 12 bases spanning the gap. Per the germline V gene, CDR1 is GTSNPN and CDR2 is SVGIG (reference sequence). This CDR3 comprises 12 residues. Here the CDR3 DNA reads TGTGCCTGGAGCCGAGGGGGGAATGAAGCTTTCTTT. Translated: CAWSRGGNEAFF. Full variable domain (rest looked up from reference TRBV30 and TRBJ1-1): SQTIHQWPATLVQPVGSPLSLECTVEGTSNPNLYWYRQAAGRGLQLLFYSVGIGQISSEVPQNLSASRPQDRQFILSSKKLLLSDSGFYLCAWSRGGNEAFFGQGTRLTVV.

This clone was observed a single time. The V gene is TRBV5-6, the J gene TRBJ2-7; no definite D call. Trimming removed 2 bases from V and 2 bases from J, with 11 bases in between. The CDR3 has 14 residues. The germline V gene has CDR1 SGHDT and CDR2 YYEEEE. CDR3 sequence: CASSFPRRPYEQYF. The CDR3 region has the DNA TGTGCCAGCAGCTTCCCCCGGAGACCCTACGAGCAGTACTTC.

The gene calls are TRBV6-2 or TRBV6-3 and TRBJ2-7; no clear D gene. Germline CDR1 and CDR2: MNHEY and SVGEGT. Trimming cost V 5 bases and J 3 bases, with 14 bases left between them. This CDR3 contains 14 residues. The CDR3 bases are TGTGCCAGCAGTCCCCAGGACGTTCTCTACGAGCAGTACTTC. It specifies CASSPQDVLYEQYF.

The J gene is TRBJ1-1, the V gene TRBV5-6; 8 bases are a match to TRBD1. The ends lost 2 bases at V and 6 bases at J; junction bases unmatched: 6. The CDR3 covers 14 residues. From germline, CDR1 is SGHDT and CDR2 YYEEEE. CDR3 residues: CASSFSTGGAEAFF. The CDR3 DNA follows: TGTGCCAGCAGCTTCTCCACAGGGGGGGCTGAAGCTTTCTTT. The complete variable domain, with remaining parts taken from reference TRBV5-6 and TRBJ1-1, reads DAGVTQSPTHLIKTRGQQVTLRCSPKSGHDTVSWYQQALGQGPQFIFQYYEEEERQRGNFPDRFSGHQFPNYSSELNVNALLLGDSALYLCASSFSTGGAEAFFGQGTRLTVV.

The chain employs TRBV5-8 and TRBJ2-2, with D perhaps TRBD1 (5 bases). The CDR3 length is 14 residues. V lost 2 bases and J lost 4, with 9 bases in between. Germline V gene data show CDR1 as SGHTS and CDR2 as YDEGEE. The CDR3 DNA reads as TGTGCCAGCAGCTTACCAGGGCGCACCGGGGAGCTGTTTTTT. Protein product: CASSLPGRTGELFF.

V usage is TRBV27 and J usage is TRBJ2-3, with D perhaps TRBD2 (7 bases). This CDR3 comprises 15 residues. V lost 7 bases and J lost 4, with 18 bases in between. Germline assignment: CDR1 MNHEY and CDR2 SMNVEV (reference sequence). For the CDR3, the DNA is TGTGCCAGCACCTTAGGGGGGGAAGGTCCAGATACGCAGTATTTT. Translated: CASTLGGEGPDTQYF.

This chain's CDR3 is CASSFTSGGARNIQYF. The DNA of the CDR3 is TGTGCCAGCAGCTTCACCTCAGGGGGGGCGCGGAACATTCAGTACTTC. V usage is TRBV11-2 and J usage is TRBJ2-4, with D perhaps assigned TRBD1 or TRBD2 (7 bases each). The germline gives CDR1 SGHAT, CDR2 FQNNGV. CDR3 length: 16 amino acids. V lost 3 bases and J 7 bases, leaving 19 bases between the germline ends.

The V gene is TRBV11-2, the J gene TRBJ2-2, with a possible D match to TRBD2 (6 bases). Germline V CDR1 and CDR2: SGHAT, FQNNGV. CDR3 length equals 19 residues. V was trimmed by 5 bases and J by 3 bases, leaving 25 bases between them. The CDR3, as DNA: TGTGCCAGCAGCCCACTCGCGGGGTGGGGGGAATCTTACACCGGGGAGCTGTTTTTT. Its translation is CASSPLAGWGESYTGELFF.

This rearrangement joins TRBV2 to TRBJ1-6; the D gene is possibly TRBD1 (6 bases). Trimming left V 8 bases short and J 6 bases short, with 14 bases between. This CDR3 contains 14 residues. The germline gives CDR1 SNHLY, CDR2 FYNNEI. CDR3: CASGPGHPNSPLHF. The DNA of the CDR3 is TGTGCCAGCGGACCGGGACATCCTAATTCACCCCTCCACTTT. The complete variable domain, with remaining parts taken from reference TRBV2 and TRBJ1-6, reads EPEVTQTPSHQVTQMGQEVILRCVPISNHLYFYWYRQILGQKVEFLVSFYNNEISEKSEIFDDQFSVERPDGSNFTLKIRSTKLEDSAMYFCASGPGHPNSPLHFGNGTRLTVT.

CDR3 sequence reads: CASSQVGGAIDTQYF. In DNA form, the CDR3 reads TGTGCCAGCAGCCAAGTGGGAGGGGCCATAGATACGCAGTATTTT. The V gene is TRBV14, the J gene TRBJ2-3; TRBD2 aligns across 7 bases. This CDR3 contains 15 residues. The germline V gene has CDR1 SGHDN and CDR2 FVKESK. Losses at the gene ends were 1 base for V and 5 bases for J; bases not matched to a gene: 6. Filled out from reference TRBV14 and TRBJ2-3, the complete variable domain reads EAGVTQFPSHSVIEKGQTVTLRCDPISGHDNLYWYRRVMGKEIKFLLHFVKESKQDESGMPNNRFLAERTGGTYSTLKVQPAELEDSGVYFCASSQVGGAIDTQYFGPGTRLTVL.

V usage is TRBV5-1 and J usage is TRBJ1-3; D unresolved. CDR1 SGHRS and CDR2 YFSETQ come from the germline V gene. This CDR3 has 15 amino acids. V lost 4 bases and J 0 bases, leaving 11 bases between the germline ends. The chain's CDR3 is CASSAVGDSGNTIYF. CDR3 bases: TGCGCCAGCAGCGCGGTTGGGGACTCTGGAAACACCATATATTTT. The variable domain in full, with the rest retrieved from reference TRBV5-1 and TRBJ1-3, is KAGVTQTPRYLIKTRGQQVTLSCSPISGHRSVSWYQQTPGQGLQFLFEYFSETQRNKGNFPGRFSGRQFSNSRSEMNVSTLELGDSALYLCASSAVGDSGNTIYFGEGSWLTVV.

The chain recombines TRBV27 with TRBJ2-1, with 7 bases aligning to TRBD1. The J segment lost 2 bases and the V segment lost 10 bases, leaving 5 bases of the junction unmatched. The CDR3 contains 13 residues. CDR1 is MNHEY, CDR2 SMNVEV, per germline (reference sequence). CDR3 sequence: CAIRDRTYNEQFF. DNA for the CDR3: TGTGCCATCCGGGACAGAACCTACAATGAGCAGTTCTTC.

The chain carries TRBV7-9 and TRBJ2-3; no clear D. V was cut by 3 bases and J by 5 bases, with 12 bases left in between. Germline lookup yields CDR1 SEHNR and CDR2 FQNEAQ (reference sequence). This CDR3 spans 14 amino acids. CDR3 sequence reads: CASSFEGRGDTQYF. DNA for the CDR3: TGTGCCAGCAGCTTTGAAGGTCGTGGAGATACGCAGTATTTT.

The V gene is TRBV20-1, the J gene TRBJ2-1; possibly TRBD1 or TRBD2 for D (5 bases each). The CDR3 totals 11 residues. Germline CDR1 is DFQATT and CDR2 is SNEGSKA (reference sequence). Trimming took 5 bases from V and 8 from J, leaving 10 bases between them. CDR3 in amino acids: CSAWGIDEQFF. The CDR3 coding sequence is TGCAGTGCTTGGGGGATTGATGAGCAGTTCTTC.

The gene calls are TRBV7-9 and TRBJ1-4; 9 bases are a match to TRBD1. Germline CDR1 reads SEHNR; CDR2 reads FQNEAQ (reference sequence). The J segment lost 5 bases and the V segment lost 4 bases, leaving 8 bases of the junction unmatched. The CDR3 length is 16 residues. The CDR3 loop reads CASSYPRDRANEKLFF. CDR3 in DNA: TGTGCCAGCAGCTACCCCCGGGACAGGGCGAATGAAAAACTGTTTTTT.

Here the CDR3 reads CASSQRRDYGTDTQYF. CDR3 DNA sequence: TGTGCCAGCAGCCAGAGACGGGACTACGGCACAGATACGCAGTATTTT. V usage is TRBV13 and J usage is TRBJ2-3, with 7 bases identical to TRBD2. J gave up 1 base and V 5 bases, and 9 bases lay outside the gene matches. Germline V gene lookup returns CDR1 PRHDT and CDR2 FYEKMQ (reference sequence). The length of the CDR3 is 16 residues.

The CDR3 is CASSNTGNYGYTF. In DNA form, the CDR3 reads TGTGCCAGCAGCAACACAGGGAACTATGGCTACACCTTC. The chain is built from TRBV6-5 and TRBJ1-2; D may be TRBD1 (6 bases). Trimming left V 6 bases short and J 2 bases short, with 10 bases between. The CDR3 loop spans 13 amino acids. Germline CDR1 MNHEY, CDR2 SVGAGI.

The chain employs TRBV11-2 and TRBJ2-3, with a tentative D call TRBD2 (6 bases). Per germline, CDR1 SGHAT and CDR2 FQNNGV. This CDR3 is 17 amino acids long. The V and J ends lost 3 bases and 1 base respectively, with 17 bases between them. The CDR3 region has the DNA TGTGCCAGCAGCTTTGTGTTACGGGACTTACGCACAGATACGCAGTATTTT. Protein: CASSFVLRDLRTDTQYF.

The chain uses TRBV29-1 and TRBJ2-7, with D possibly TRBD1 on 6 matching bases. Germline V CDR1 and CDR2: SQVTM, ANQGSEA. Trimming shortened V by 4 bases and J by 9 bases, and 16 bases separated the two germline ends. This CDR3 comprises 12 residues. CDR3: CSVVGQLRGQYF. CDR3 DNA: TGCAGCGTTGTAGGACAGCTACGAGGGCAGTACTTC.

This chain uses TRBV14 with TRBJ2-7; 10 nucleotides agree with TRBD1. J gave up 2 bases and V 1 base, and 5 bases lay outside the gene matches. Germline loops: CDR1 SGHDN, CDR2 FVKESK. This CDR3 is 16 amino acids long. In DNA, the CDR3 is TGTGCCAGCAGCCAAGGGACAGGGGGGGGGACCTACGAGCAGTACTTC. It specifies CASSQGTGGGTYEQYF.

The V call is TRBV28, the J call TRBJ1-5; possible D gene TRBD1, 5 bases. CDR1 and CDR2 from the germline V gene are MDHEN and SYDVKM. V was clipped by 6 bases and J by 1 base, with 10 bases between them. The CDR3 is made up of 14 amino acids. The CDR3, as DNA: TGTGCCAGCAGACCTGACAGAAGCAATCAGCCCCAGCATTTT. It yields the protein CASRPDRSNQPQHF.

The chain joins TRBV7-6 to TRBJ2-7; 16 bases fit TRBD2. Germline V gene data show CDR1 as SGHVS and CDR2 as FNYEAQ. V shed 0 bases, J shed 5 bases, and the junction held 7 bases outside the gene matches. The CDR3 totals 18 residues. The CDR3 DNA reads TGTGCCAGCAGCTTAGCTCTCGGGACTAGCGGGGGGGCGAACGAGCAGTACTTC. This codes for CASSLALGTSGGANEQYF.

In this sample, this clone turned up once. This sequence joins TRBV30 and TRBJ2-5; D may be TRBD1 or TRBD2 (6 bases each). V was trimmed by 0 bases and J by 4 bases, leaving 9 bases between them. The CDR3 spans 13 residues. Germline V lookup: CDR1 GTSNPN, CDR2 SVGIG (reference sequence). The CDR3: CAWSVKGGETQYF. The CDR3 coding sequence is TGTGCCTGGAGTGTCAAGGGGGGAGAGACCCAGTACTTC. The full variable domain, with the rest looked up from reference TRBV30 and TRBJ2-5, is SQTIHQWPATLVQPVGSPLSLECTVEGTSNPNLYWYRQAAGRGLQLLFYSVGIGQISSEVPQNLSASRPQDRQFILSSKKLLLSDSGFYLCAWSVKGGETQYFGPGTRLLVL.

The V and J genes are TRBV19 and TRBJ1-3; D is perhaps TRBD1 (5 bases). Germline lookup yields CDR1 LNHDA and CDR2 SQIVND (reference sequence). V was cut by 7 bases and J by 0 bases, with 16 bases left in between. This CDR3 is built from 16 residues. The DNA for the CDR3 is TGTGCCAGTATGAGACAGAGGGGAAGCTCTGGAAACACCATATATTTT. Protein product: CASMRQRGSSGNTIYF.

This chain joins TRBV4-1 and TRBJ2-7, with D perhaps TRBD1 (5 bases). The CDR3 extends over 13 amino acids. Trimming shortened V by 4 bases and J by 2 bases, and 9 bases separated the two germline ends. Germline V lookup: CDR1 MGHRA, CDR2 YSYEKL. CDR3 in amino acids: CASSLTATYEQYF. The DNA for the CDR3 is TGCGCCAGCAGCCTGACAGCTACCTACGAGCAGTACTTC.

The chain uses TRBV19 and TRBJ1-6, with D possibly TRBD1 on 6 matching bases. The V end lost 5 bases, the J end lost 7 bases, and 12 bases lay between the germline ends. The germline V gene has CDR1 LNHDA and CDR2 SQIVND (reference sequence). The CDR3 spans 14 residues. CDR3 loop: CASSQGGLNSPLHF. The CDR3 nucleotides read TGTGCCAGTAGTCAAGGGGGTCTGAATTCACCCCTCCACTTT. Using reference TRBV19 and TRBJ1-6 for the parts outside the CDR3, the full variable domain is DGGITQSPKYLFRKEGQNVTLSCEQNLNHDAMYWYRQDPGQGLRLIYYSQIVNDFQKGDIAEGYSVSREKKESFPLTVTSAQKNPTAFYLCASSQGGLNSPLHFGNGTRLTVT.